The clone carrying this T cell receptor beta chain was seen at least ten times. The antigen remains unidentified. This sample is drawn from a study of CD8 T cells in ankylosing spondylitis. The study's findings and limits: Disease-associated clonotypes exhibited CD8+ identity and were relatively infrequent in peripheral blood. There was reportedly significant enrichment of clones that were disease-linked in matched ankylosing spondylitis synovial fluid. The study identified a TCR beta motif of about eight highly homologous variants that appeared characteristic of ankylosing spondylitis blood.

TCRdb re-called the 5' RACE reads through MiXCR, storing one row per CDR3 protein. The table shows some 27,000 distinct CDR3 sequences, with less than 6.5% occurring only once. J was trimmed by 9 bases and V by 3 bases; bases with no gene match: 9. This CDR3 spans 15 amino acids. Germline V gene data show CDR1 as SGDLS and CDR2 as YYNGEE. Sequences were obtained from blood, either unsorted or a sorted T cell fraction (not recorded which). This sequence joins TRBV9 and TRBJ2-3, with 11 bases aligning to TRBD2. The sequence was collected from a female donor with ankylosing spondylitis or in good health (not recorded which). CDR3 in amino acids: CASSGTSGGMKTQYF. The CDR3 coding sequence is TGTGCCAGCAGCGGCACTAGCGGGGGTATGAAGACGCAGTATTTT.